This record looks at one T cell receptor beta chain sequence and its context. The antigen remains undetermined. CDR1 is SGDLS and CDR2 is YYNGEE in the germline V gene. This CDR3 comprises 12 residues. Trimming removed 2 bases from V and 6 bases from J, with 5 bases in between. For TCRbeta, the library was prepared with unique molecular identifiers. TCRdb processed the PCR reads anew with MiXCR; each CDR3 protein has one entry. This table has some 78,000 distinct CDR3 sequences, around 14% appearing once. This specimen comes from a study of T-cell reconstitution after alpha-beta-depleted transplantation in children. Study-wide results and caveats: Counts and diversity of T cells one year after transplant came mostly from newly produced T cells.

The J gene is TRBJ1-4, the V gene TRBV9, with D unresolved. The sample consisted of PBMCs, mostly from graft donor cells, taken 180 days after TCRalphabeta/CD19-depleted stem cell transplant. This TCR came from a male patient under 10 years old who had a stem cell transplant for acute lymphoblastic leukemia, so the T cells may come from the graft donor. This CDR3 is CASSVRDEKLFF. For the CDR3, the DNA is TGTGCCAGCAGCGTGAGGGATGAAAAACTGTTTTTT.